Listed below are T cell receptor beta chains from one sample, sequenced in a study of blood T cell repertoires in COVID-19. The repertoire was sequenced with immunoSEQ multiplex PCR; TCRdb's copy has only in-frame clones and lacks some. This table has roughly 140,000 clones, 84% appearing once. Source material: peripheral blood. Source of these receptors: a woman between 45 and 65 years old in a cohort sampled during active or convalescent COVID-19. The CDR3 runs from the conserved cysteine through the conserved F or W. A D gene is named only where the DNA matches it firmly. Clone size is given for some rows only: seen once, a few or many times, or a class if the clone is expanded.

d_gene	len	v_gene	abundance	j_gene	CDR3aa	CDR3nt
-	13	TRBV24-1	-	TRBJ2-2	CATSGEVTGELFF	TGTGCCACCTCCGGTGAGGTCACCGGGGAGCTGTTTTTT
TRBD1	14	TRBV29-1	-	TRBJ1-6	CSVAGGTGNSPLHF	TGCAGCGTTGCAGGAGGGACAGGGAATTCACCCCTCCACTTT
-	14	TRBV27	-	TRBJ2-5	CASSLWGDQETQYF	TGTGCCAGCAGTTTATGGGGAGACCAAGAGACCCAGTACTTC
TRBD1	18	TRBV9	-	TRBJ2-6	CASSVTGTGGAGANVLTF	TGTGCCAGCAGCGTTACCGGGACAGGGGGCGCTGGGGCCAACGTCCTGACTTTC
-	15	TRBV30	-	TRBJ2-5	CAWIASHSSTETQYF	TGTGCCTGGATTGCCTCCCATTCATCGACTGAGACCCAGTACTTC
TRBD1	15	TRBV4-1	-	TRBJ1-5	CASSQGDSGHQPQHF	TGCGCCAGCAGCCAGGGGGACAGTGGGCATCAGCCCCAGCATTTT
TRBD1	13	TRBV12-3/TRBV12-4	-	TRBJ1-1	CASSFQGDTEAFF	TGTGCCAGCAGTTTTCAGGGGGACACTGAAGCTTTCTTT
-	14	TRBV9	-	TRBJ1-4	CASSVGGEGEKLFF	TGTGCCAGCAGCGTTGGAGGGGAGGGGGAAAAACTGTTTTTT
-	14	TRBV9	-	TRBJ2-2	CASSVEGSFGELFF	TGTGCCAGCAGCGTAGAAGGTAGCTTCGGGGAGCTGTTTTTT
-	13	TRBV18	-	TRBJ2-7	CASSQDRAGEQYF	TGTGCCAGCTCACAGGACAGAGCCGGCGAGCAGTACTTC
-	14	TRBV2	-	TRBJ1-1	CATRKGEGNTEAFF	TGTGCCACCCGGAAAGGGGAGGGGAACACTGAAGCTTTCTTT
-	15	TRBV7-2	few	TRBJ1-2	CASSLAEGQTHGYTF	TGTGCCAGCAGCTTAGCGGAGGGCCAGACCCATGGCTACACCTTC
TRBD1	16	TRBV6-5	-	TRBJ1-1	CASSYSEGAGDTEAFF	TGTGCCAGCAGTTACTCTGAGGGGGCAGGCGACACTGAAGCTTTCTTT
-	16	TRBV27	-	TRBJ1-2	CASSLSVSSYPVGYTF	TGTGCCAGCAGTTTATCGGTTTCATCCTACCCCGTCGGCTACACCTTC
-	13	TRBV11-2	-	TRBJ1-5	CASSFGDNQPQHF	TGTGCCAGCAGCTTCGGAGATAATCAGCCCCAGCATTTT
TRBD1	16	TRBV5-1	-	TRBJ1-3	CASARNQGASGNTIYF	TGCGCCAGCGCAAGAAACCAGGGGGCCTCTGGAAACACCATATATTTT
TRBD2	19	TRBV9	-	TRBJ2-1	CASSARNTYSGSSYNEQFF	TGTGCCAGCAGCGCACGAAACACCTATAGCGGGAGCTCCTACAATGAGCAGTTCTTC
TRBD1	16	TRBV7-8	-	TRBJ2-1	CASSQATGFGGNEQFF	TGTGCCAGCAGCCAAGCGACAGGGTTTGGCGGCAATGAGCAGTTCTTC
-	13	TRBV7-2	-	TRBJ1-4	CASSYRTDEKLFF	TGTGCCAGCAGCTATCGGACTGATGAAAAACTGTTTTTT
-	15	TRBV29-1	-	TRBJ1-2	CSVGSGTSAPYGYTF	TGCAGCGTTGGCAGTGGTACTAGTGCTCCCTATGGCTACACCTTC
TRBD1	14	TRBV6-6	few	TRBJ1-4	CASSPTGGGEKLFF	TGTGCCAGCAGTCCGACAGGGGGAGGCGAAAAACTGTTTTTT
TRBD1	14	TRBV2	-	TRBJ2-1	CASKGTGTYNEQFF	TGTGCCAGCAAGGGGACAGGGACCTACAATGAGCAGTTCTTC
TRBD2	16	TRBV5-1	-	TRBJ2-7	CASSLVVAGGTYEQYF	TGCGCCAGCAGCTTGGTTGTAGCGGGGGGGACCTACGAGCAGTACTTC
-	18	TRBV21-1	-	TRBJ2-3	CASSGGTSGGDNTDTQYF	TGTGCCAGCAGCGGTGGGACTAGCGGGGGAGATAACACAGATACGCAGTATTTT
TRBD2	16	TRBV5-1	-	TRBJ2-5	CASSRMTSGGEETQYF	TGCGCCAGCAGCAGGATGACTAGCGGGGGGGAAGAGACCCAGTACTTC
-	16	TRBV2	-	TRBJ2-2	CASSDPLIRVRGELFF	TGTGCCAGCAGTGATCCCTTGATCAGGGTTAGAGGGGAGCTGTTTTTT
-	14	TRBV4-1	-	TRBJ1-3	CASSQDGSGNTIYF	TGCGCCAGCAGCCAAGACGGGTCTGGAAACACCATATATTTT
-	16	TRBV7-6	-	TRBJ2-5	CASSRTNQRRKETQYF	TGTGCCAGCAGCCGAACCAATCAGAGGAGGAAAGAGACCCAGTACTTC
-	16	TRBV21-1	-	TRBJ2-7	CASSKKRDRGSYEQYF	TGTGCCAGCAGCAAGAAAAGGGACAGGGGCTCCTACGAGCAGTACTTC
-	16	TRBV4-3	-	TRBJ2-3	CASSQEAETAYSTQYF	TGCGCCAGCAGCCAAGAAGCCGAAACAGCCTATTCAACGCAGTATTTT
TRBD2	14	TRBV11-3	-	TRBJ2-5	CASSLIGTSGTQYF	TGTGCCAGCAGCTTAATCGGGACTAGCGGGACCCAGTACTTC
-	12	TRBV19	-	TRBJ1-2	CASSDSTYGYTF	TGTGCCAGTTCTGACAGCACCTATGGCTACACCTTC
TRBD2	15	TRBV5-1	-	TRBJ2-5	CASSLSLAGGETQYF	TGCGCCAGCAGCTTGTCCCTAGCGGGGGGAGAGACCCAGTACTTC
-	15	TRBV6-4	-	TRBJ1-1	CASRNSGTANTEAFF	TGTGCCAGCAGAAATTCGGGAACAGCTAACACTGAAGCTTTCTTT
-	13	TRBV11-2	-	TRBJ1-2	CASSLGGGEGYTF	TGTGCCAGCAGCTTAGGTGGGGGCGAGGGCTACACCTTC
TRBD1	16	TRBV7-9	-	TRBJ2-7	CASSLEPGTGKSEQYF	TGTGCCAGCAGCTTGGAACCCGGGACAGGGAAAAGCGAGCAGTACTTC
-	17	TRBV21-1	-	TRBJ2-6	CASSKEGGEAGANVLTF	TGTGCCAGCAGCAAAGAAGGCGGGGAGGCTGGGGCCAACGTCCTGACTTTC
-	15	TRBV18	-	TRBJ2-7	CASSPSLAETYEQYF	TGTGCCAGCTCACCCTCGCTAGCAGAGACCTACGAGCAGTACTTC
-	15	TRBV7-9	few	TRBJ2-1	CASTGSYPPHNEQFF	TGTGCCAGCACCGGTAGCTATCCTCCGCACAATGAGCAGTTCTTC
-	16	TRBV24-1	-	TRBJ1-5	CATSPRGRHSNQPQHF	TGTGCCACCAGCCCCCGTGGGAGGCATAGCAATCAGCCCCAGCATTTT
TRBD2	15	TRBV6-5	once	TRBJ2-3	CASSPNSGGTDTQYF	TGTGCCAGCAGTCCTAATAGCGGGGGCACAGATACGCAGTATTTT
-	14	TRBV18	once	TRBJ2-5	CASSPQTDQETQYF	TGTGCCAGCTCACCACAAACAGACCAAGAGACCCAGTACTTC
TRBD1	13	TRBV30	-	TRBJ2-5	CAWTKQGAETQYF	TGTGCCTGGACGAAACAGGGGGCGGAGACCCAGTACTTC
-	15	TRBV10-3	few	TRBJ1-1	CALKSSGGVNTEAFF	TGTGCCTTGAAAAGCAGCGGGGGCGTTAACACTGAAGCTTTCTTT
TRBD2	16	TRBV19	-	TRBJ2-1	CASSILAGGIYNEQFF	TGTGCCAGTAGTATACTAGCGGGGGGGATATACAATGAGCAGTTCTTC
TRBD2	14	TRBV10-1	-	TRBJ2-1	CASSEIAGDNEQFF	TGCGCCAGCAGTGAGATAGCGGGGGACAATGAGCAGTTCTTC
-	17	TRBV2	-	TRBJ2-3	CASDTYRTYQGPDTQYF	TGTGCCAGTGACACTTATCGGACGTACCAGGGCCCAGATACGCAGTATTTT
-	13	TRBV7-8	-	TRBJ1-2	CASSFDNGSGYTF	TGTGCCAGCAGCTTCGATAATGGGAGTGGCTACACCTTC